This TCR beta chain came from a study of cytomegalovirus exposure and HLA in healthy donors. Looking at the study overall: There were nearly 120 million unique TCR beta sequences, drawn from about 179 million T cells, in an earlier analysis. Study-wide findings and caveats: Productive rates of about 90% or about 30% were seen for most TCR beta V segments in an earlier analysis. Rare sequences made up most TCRs, while some public TCRs were found in many donors.

About this clone: The antigen is unknown.

CDR1 MGHRA and CDR2 YSYEKL come from the germline V gene. This CDR3 has 16 residues. V was clipped by 5 bases and J by 1 base; unmatched bases: 11. The PCR had 60 Vbeta and 13 Jbeta primers. Assay used: immunoSEQ multiplex PCR; TCRdb lists only in-frame clones, some missing. This table has tens of thousands of clones, about three quarters appearing once. The chain employs TRBV4-1 and TRBJ2-7; 7 nucleotides match TRBD1. The source is a man aged 40-55 years in good health and CMV-seronegative. Sequenced: PBMCs. The CDR3 DNA reads as TGCGCCAGCAGCACCTACCCACAGGGGTTTTCCTACGAGCAGTACTTC. Protein: CASSTYPQGFSYEQYF.